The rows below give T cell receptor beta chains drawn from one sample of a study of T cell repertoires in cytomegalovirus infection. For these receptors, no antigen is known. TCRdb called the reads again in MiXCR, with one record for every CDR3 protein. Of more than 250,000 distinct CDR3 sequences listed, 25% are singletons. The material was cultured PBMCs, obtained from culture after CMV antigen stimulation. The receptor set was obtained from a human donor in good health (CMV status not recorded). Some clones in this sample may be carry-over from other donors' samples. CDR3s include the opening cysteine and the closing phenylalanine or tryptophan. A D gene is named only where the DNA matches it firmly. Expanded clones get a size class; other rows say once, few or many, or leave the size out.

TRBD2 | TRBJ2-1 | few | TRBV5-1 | TGCGCCAGCAGAGGACTAGCGGGATTTGTTAATGAGCAGTTCTTC | CASRGLAGFVNEQFF
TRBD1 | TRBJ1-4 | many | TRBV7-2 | TGTGCCAGCAGCCGCTCCTCTCAGGGGGAGGAAAAACTGTTTTTT | CASSRSSQGEEKLFF
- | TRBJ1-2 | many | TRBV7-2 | TGTGCCAGCAGCCCCAGCTGGGGGGATGGCTACACCTTC | CASSPSWGDGYTF
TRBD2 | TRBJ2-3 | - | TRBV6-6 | TGTGCCAGCAGTTACCCGGGGGGAAGCACAGATACGCAGTATTTT | CASSYPGGSTDTQYF
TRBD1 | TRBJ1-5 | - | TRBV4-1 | TGCGCCAGCAGCGCGACAGGGTATAGCAATCAGCCCCAGCATTTT | CASSATGYSNQPQHF
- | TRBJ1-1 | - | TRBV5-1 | TGCGCCAGCAGCTTGGAGGACGGAGTTTGGGCTTTCTTT | CASSLEDGVWAFF
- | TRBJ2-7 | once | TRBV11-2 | TGTGCCAGCACCGCCATCCAACGCAAGGAACGACAGAACGAGCAGTACTTC | CASTAIQRKERQNEQYF
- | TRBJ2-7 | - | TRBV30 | TGTGCCTGGAGTGGCGGGACACACGAGCAGTACTTC | CAWSGGTHEQYF
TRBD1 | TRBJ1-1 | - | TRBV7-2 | TGTGCCAGCAGCGAATCAGGGGGGTGGATCGCTGAAGCTTTCTTT | CASSESGGWIAEAFF
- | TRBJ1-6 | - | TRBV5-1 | TGCGCCAGCAGCTTGTACGGGCCCGACTCACCCCTCCACTTT | CASSLYGPDSPLHF
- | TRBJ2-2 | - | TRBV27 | TGTGCCAGTCAAAGCCCTAGCACCGGGGAGCTGTTTTTT | CASQSPSTGELFF
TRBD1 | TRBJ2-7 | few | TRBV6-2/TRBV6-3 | TGTGCCAGCAGTTGGACAGGGGGACCCTACGAGCAGTACTTC | CASSWTGGPYEQYF
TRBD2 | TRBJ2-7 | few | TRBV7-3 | TGTGCCAGCAGCTCCGGGACTAGCAACGACGAGCAGTACTTC | CASSSGTSNDEQYF
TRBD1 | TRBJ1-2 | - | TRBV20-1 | TGCAGTGCTAGGGACAGGGACTATGGCTACACCTTC | CSARDRDYGYTF
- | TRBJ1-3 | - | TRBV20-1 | TGCAGTGCTAGAGTGACAGGTGGAAACACCATATATTTT | CSARVTGGNTIYF
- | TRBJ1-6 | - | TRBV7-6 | TGTGCCAGCAGCTTACCGGGGCCTAATTCACCCCTCCACTTT | CASSLPGPNSPLHF
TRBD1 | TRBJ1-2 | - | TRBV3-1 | TGTGCCAGCAGCCGGCCTTCAGGACAGGATGGCTACACCTTC | CASSRPSGQDGYTF
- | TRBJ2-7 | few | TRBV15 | TGTGCCACCAGCAGGTCGAGATCAGACACGAACTACGAGCAGTACTTC | CATSRSRSDTNYEQYF
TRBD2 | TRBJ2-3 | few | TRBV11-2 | TGTGCCAGCAGCTCGGGACTAGCGGGAGGGTCCTATACGCAGTATTTT | CASSSGLAGGSYTQYF
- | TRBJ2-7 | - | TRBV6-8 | TGTGCCAGCAGTAGCCTCGGGGCCCTCATTGGCCACGAGCAGTACTTC | CASSSLGALIGHEQYF
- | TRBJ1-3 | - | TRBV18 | TGTGCCAGCTCACCACCCCTCCCCAGGGGAAACACCATATATTTT | CASSPPLPRGNTIYF
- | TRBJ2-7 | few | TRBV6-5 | TGTGCCAGCAGTTACTCGAACCCAGGCAAGGACGAGCAGTACTTC | CASSYSNPGKDEQYF
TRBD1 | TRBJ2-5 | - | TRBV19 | TGTGCCAGTAGCCCTCAGACAGGGAGCAAGACCCAGTACTTC | CASSPQTGSKTQYF
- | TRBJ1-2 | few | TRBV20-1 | TGCAGTGCTAGAGGGGCGGCAGGGATGAGGCAGGGCTATGGCTACACCTTC | CSARGAAGMRQGYGYTF
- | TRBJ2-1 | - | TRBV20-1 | TGCAGTGCTAGAGATTTGCGGGACATCAATGAGCAGTTCTTC | CSARDLRDINEQFF
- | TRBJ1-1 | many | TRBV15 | TGTGCCACCAGCAGAGAGGGGGCTTGGAACACTGAAGCTTTCTTT | CATSREGAWNTEAFF
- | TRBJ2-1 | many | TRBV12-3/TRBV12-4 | TGTGCCAGCAGTTTAATGGGGCGAGCTGAGCAGTTCTTC | CASSLMGRAEQFF
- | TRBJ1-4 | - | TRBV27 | TGTGCCAGCACCGATTGGGGTGGACAGTCTGAAAAACTGTTTTTT | CASTDWGGQSEKLFF
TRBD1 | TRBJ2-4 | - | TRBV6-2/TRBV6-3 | TGTGCCAGCAGGGCTCCCGGACAGGGCAGAGCCAAAAACATTCAGTACTTC | CASRAPGQGRAKNIQYF
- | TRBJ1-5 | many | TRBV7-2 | TGTGCCAGCAGCCGCGGGGGTAGCAATCAGCCCCAGCATTTT | CASSRGGSNQPQHF
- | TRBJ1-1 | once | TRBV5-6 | TGTGCCAGCAGCTTGATGGACAGAATGAACACTGAAGCTTTCTTT | CASSLMDRMNTEAFF
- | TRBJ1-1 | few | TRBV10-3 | TGTGCCATCAGTGTTGGGGGGACTGAAGCTTTCTTT | CAISVGGTEAFF
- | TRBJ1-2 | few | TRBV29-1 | TGCAGCGTTGAAGACAGGAATGGCTACACCTTC | CSVEDRNGYTF
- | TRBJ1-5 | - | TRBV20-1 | TGCAGTGCCCGAAACTCGGACAGAGGGCAAGATAGCAATCAGCCCCAGCATTTT | CSARNSDRGQDSNQPQHF
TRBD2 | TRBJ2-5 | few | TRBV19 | TGTGCCAGCTACCCCGGGACTAGCGGGGCGGGCGAGACCCAGTACTTC | CASYPGTSGAGETQYF
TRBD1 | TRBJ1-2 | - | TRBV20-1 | TGCAGTGCTAGAGGGCGACAGGGGGTGCGGGGCTACACCTTC | CSARGRQGVRGYTF
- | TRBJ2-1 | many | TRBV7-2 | TGTGCCAGCAGCCCTCGGGGGTGGGCCGTCTCCTACAATGAGCAGTTCTTC | CASSPRGWAVSYNEQFF
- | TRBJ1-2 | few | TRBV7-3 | TGTGCCAGCAGCTTAAGCTCCCGGAGTCACTATGGCTACACCTTC | CASSLSSRSHYGYTF
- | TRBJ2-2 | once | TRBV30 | TGTGCCTGGAGTGTTCTCGGGAATTTGAACACCGGGGAGCTGTTTTTT | CAWSVLGNLNTGELFF
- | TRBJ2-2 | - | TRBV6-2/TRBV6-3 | TGTGCCAGCAGTTACTTCCGGACCACGAACACCGGGGAGCTGTTTTTT | CASSYFRTTNTGELFF
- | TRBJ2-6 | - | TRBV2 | TGTGCCAGCAGTGTTCTCGTGGTCGGTACTGGGGCCAACGTCCTGACTTTC | CASSVLVVGTGANVLTF
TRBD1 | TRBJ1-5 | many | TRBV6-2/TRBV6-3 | TGTGCCAGCAGTTATAGGCATACCGCCCCGGGCGACAGGGTGAATCAGCCCCAGCATTTT | CASSYRHTAPGDRVNQPQHF
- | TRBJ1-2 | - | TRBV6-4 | TGTGCCAGCAGCTCCGGGACAACTGGCTACACCTTC | CASSSGTTGYTF
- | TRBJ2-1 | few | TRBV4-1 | TGCGCCAGCAGCCAAGGTGGTCTAGGGGGGGAGCAGTTCTTC | CASSQGGLGGEQFF
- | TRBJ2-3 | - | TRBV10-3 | TGTGCCATCAGTGAGTCGAAGTTCCAGGGAGAAGATACGCAGTATTTT | CAISESKFQGEDTQYF
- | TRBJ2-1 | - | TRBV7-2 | TGTGCCAGCAGCTTAGGACAGCCTGGACTCCCCGAGCAGTTCTTC | CASSLGQPGLPEQFF
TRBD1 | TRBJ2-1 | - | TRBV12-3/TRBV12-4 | TGTGCCAGCACCGACCCTAGGACAGGGGGCACAGGTGAGCAGTTCTTC | CASTDPRTGGTGEQFF
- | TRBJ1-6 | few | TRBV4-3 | TGCGCCAGCAGCCAAGATTCGGGGACCAACTCACCCCTCCACTTT | CASSQDSGTNSPLHF
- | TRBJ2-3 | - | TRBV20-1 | TGCAGTGCTAGAGATGTCGGTTGGGATACGCAGTATTTT | CSARDVGWDTQYF
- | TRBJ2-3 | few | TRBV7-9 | TGTGCCAGCAGCGCAACTACATCGGCGTCAGCAGATACGCAGTATTTT | CASSATTSASADTQYF
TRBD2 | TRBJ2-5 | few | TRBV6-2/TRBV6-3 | TGTGCCAGCAGAACCCCGGGACTACAAGAGACCCAGTACTTC | CASRTPGLQETQYF
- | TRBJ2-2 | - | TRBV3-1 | TGTGCCAGCAGCCACGGCCGTTATGACATCGGGCTGTTTTTT | CASSHGRYDIGLFF
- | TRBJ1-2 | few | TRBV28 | TGTGCCAGCAGGAGACCCGGGAACTATGGCTACACCTTC | CASRRPGNYGYTF
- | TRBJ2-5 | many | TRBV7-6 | TGTGCCAGCAGCTTATTACCGCTGCTCCAAGAGACCCAGTACTTC | CASSLLPLLQETQYF
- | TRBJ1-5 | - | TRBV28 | TGTGGATTGGGGGGATTGAGCAATCAGCCCCAGCATTTT | CGLGGLSNQPQHF
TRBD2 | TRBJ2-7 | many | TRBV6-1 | TGTGCCAGTACTAGCGGGGGTTACGAGCAGTACTTC | CASTSGGYEQYF
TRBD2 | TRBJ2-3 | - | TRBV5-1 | TGCGCCAGCAGCCCCGGGACTAGCCTTACAGATACGCAGTATTTT | CASSPGTSLTDTQYF
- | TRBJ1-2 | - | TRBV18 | TGTGCCAGCTCACCACGGCAGTCCAATAGCTATGGCTACACCTTC | CASSPRQSNSYGYTF
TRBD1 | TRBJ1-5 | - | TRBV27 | TGTGCCAGCAGTTTCGACAGGGAGGGCAGCAATCAGCCCCAGCATTTT | CASSFDREGSNQPQHF
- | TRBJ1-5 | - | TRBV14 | TGTGCCAGCAGCCAAGCAGGGTCAAGGGGGCCCCAGCATTTT | CASSQAGSRGPQHF